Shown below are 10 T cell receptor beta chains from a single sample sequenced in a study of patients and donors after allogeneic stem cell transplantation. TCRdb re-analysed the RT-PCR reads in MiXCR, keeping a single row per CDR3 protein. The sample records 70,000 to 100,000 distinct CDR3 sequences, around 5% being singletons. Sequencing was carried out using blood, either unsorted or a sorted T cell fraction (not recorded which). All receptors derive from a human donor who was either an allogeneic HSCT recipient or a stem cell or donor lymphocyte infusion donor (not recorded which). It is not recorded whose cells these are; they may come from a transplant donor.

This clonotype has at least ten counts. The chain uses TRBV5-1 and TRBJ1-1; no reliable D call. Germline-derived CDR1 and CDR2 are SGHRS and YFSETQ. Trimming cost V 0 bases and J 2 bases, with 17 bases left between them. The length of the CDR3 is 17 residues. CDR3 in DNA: TGCGCCAGCAGCTTGGTCGGCGGGCGACGGACCAACACTGAAGCTTTCTTT. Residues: CASSLVGGRRTNTEAFF. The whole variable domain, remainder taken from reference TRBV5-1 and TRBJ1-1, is KAGVTQTPRYLIKTRGQQVTLSCSPISGHRSVSWYQQTPGQGLQFLFEYFSETQRNKGNFPGRFSGRQFSNSRSEMNVSTLELGDSALYLCASSLVGGRRTNTEAFFGQGTRLTVV.

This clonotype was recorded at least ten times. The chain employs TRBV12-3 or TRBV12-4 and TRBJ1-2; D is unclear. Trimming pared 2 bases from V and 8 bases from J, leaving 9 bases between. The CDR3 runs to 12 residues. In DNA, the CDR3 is TGTGCCAGCAGTTTATGGCCGGAAGGCTACACCTTC. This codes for CASSLWPEGYTF.

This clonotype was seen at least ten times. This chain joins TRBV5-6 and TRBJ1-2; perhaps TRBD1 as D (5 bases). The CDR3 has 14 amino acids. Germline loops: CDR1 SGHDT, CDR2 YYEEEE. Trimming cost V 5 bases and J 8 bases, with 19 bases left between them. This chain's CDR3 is CASSLAGRTRGYTF. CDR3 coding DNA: TGTGCCAGCAGTCTGGCGGGCCGGACACGCGGCTACACCTTC.

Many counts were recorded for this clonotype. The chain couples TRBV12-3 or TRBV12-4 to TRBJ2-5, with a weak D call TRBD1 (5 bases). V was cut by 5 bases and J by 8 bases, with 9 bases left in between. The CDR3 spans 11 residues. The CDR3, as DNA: TGTGCCAGCAGTCCTCAGGGTACCCAGTACTTC. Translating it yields CASSPQGTQYF.

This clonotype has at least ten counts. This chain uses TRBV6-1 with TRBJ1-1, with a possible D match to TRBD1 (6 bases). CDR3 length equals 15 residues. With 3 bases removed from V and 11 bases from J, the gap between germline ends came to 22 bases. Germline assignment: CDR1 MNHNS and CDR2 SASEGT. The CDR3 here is CASSDFFSGVVRAFF. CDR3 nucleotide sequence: TGTGCCAGCAGTGATTTCTTCTCAGGGGTCGTCCGTGCTTTCTTT.

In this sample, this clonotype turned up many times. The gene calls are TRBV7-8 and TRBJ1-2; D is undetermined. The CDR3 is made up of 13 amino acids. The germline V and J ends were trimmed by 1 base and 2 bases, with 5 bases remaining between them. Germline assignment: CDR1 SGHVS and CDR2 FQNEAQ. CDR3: CASSLGANYGYTF. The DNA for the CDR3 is TGTGCCAGCAGCTTAGGGGCGAACTATGGCTACACCTTC.

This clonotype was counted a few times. The CDR3 loop reads CASSLGAGGGEKLFF. As DNA, the CDR3 is TGTGCCAGCAGCTTGGGAGCAGGGGGTGGTGAAAAACTGTTTTTT. The chain has TRBV5-6 and TRBJ1-4; 7 nucleotides line up with TRBD1. The V gene end was trimmed by 0 bases and the J gene end by 7 bases; junction bases not matched to a gene: 6. Germline CDR1 reads SGHDT; CDR2 reads YYEEEE. The CDR3 sequence is 15 residues long.

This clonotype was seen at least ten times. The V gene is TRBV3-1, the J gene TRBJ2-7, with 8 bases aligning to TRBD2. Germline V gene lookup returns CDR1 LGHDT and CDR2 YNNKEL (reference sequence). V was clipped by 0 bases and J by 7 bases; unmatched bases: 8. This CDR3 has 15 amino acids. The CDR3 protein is CASSQEVGGAGEQYF. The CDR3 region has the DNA TGTGCCAGCAGCCAAGAGGTCGGGGGGGCCGGGGAGCAGTACTTC.

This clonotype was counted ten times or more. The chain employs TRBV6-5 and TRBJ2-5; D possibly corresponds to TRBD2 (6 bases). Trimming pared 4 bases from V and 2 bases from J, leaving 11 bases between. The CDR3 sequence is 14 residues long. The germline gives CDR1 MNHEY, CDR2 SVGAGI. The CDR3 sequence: CASSLSSAQETQYF. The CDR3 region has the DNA TGTGCCAGCAGTTTGTCTAGCGCACAAGAGACCCAGTACTTC.

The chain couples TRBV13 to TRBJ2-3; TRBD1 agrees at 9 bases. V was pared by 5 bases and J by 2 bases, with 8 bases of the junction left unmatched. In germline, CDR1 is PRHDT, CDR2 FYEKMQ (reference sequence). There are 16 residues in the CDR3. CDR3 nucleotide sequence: TGTGCCAGCAGCCCCGGGACAGGGATTAACACAGATACGCAGTATTTT. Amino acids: CASSPGTGINTDTQYF.